This section outlines one T cell receptor beta chain sequence together with its context. Antigen: not known. The data were obtained in a study of blood T cells in healthy people across ages. Findings and caveats of the study: More naive CD4+ cells and higher diversity were found in long-lived than in aged donors.

PCR was performed a second time for roughly 7 to 12 cycles using a sample-barcoded 5' primer and a J-beta primer mix. MiXCR, applied by TCRdb to the 5' RACE reads, yields one record per CDR3 protein. Among around 990,000 distinct CDR3 sequences listed, approximately 25% were seen once. The same specimen was also included in a second study, on T cells of mothers and their children.

The specimen was blood. The receptor was isolated from a girl aged 2 to 10 in good health.

This CDR3 is CASSYLTGSSYEQYF. The CDR3 bases are TGTGCCAGCAGTTACCTGACAGGTTCTTCCTACGAGCAGTACTTC. The V and J genes are TRBV6-5 and TRBJ2-7, with D maybe TRBD1 (6 bases). V was pared by 2 bases and J by 1 base, with 12 bases between. The CDR3 totals 15 residues. The germline CDR1 and CDR2 sequences are MNHEY and SVGAGI.